This T cell receptor (beta chain) was captured by sequencing in a study of blood T cells in healthy people across ages. PCR was performed a second time for roughly 7 to 11 cycles using a sample-barcoded 5' primer and a J-beta primer mix. TCRdb recomputed calls from the 5' RACE reads with MiXCR, one row per CDR3 protein. The sample consists of some 900,000 distinct CDR3 sequences, around 46% of them appearing once. CDR3 length: 13 amino acids. V dropped 6 bases and J dropped 4; count of bases not matched to a gene: 8. Germline V gives CDR1 DFQATT, CDR2 SNEGSKA (reference sequence). The rearrangement joins TRBV20-1 to TRBJ2-7, with 8 bases matching TRBD1. The receptor was derived from a man aged 25 to 40 in good health. Sequenced material: blood. In DNA, the CDR3 is TGCAGTGCGCGCGGACAGGGAAAGTACGAGCAGTACTTC. Residues: CSARGQGKYEQYF.